These T cell receptor beta chains were read from a single sample in a study of shared clonotypes between healthy human individuals. Libraries were prepared by immunoSEQ multiplex PCR; TCRdb keeps only in-frame clonotypes and omits some of them. The table lists more than 2 million clones, 85% to 95% of them singletons. The sample comprised naive CD8+ T cells from PBMCs. These receptors were obtained from a young man in good health. Some clones in this sample may be carry-over from other donors' samples. Both conserved end residues are part of each CDR3. D genes are given only for firm matches. Clone sizes are given selectively: once, few, many, or a class where the clone is expanded.

v_gene	j_gene	len	d_gene	abundance	CDR3aa	CDR3nt
TRBV27	TRBJ2-7	15	NA	NA	CASSLMALTSYEQYF	TGTGCCAGCAGTTTAATGGCACTAACCTCCTACGAGCAGTACTTC
TRBV7-9	TRBJ1-2	14	NA	once	CASSLAPGTHGYTF	TGTGCCAGCAGCTTAGCTCCAGGGACCCATGGCTACACCTTC
TRBV13	TRBJ2-1	17	TRBD2	NA	CASSLPGLAGAGNEQFF	TGTGCCAGCAGCTTACCGGGACTAGCGGGAGCGGGTAATGAGCAGTTCTTC
TRBV4-3	TRBJ2-5	15	NA	NA	CASSQDRGGQETQYF	TGCGCCAGCAGCCAAGATCGAGGGGGGCAAGAGACCCAGTACTTC
TRBV7-9	TRBJ2-1	12	NA	NA	CASSLSPAEQFF	TGTGCCAGCAGCTTAAGCCCCGCCGAGCAGTTCTTC
TRBV6-6	TRBJ2-3	13	NA	NA	CASTRVGADTQYF	TGTGCCAGCACCCGGGTTGGCGCAGATACGCAGTATTTT
TRBV11-2	TRBJ2-1	18	NA	once	CASSGGSPIAVSYNEQFF	TGTGCCAGCAGCGGCGGATCCCCCATAGCGGTCTCCTACAATGAGCAGTTCTTC
TRBV27	TRBJ1-1	14	NA	NA	CASSLGPPVTEAFF	TGTGCCAGCAGTTTGGGCCCCCCAGTCACTGAAGCTTTCTTT
TRBV13	TRBJ2-5	11	NA	few	CASRGGETQYF	TGTGCCAGCAGAGGGGGTGAGACCCAGTACTTC
TRBV7-6	TRBJ2-7	15	TRBD1	once	CASSLDRDWGDEQYF	TGTGCCAGCAGCCTCGACAGGGATTGGGGTGACGAGCAGTACTTC
TRBV7-9	TRBJ2-1	15	TRBD2	NA	CASSLVLATYNEQFF	TGTGCCAGCAGCTTAGTACTAGCGACCTACAATGAGCAGTTCTTC
TRBV9	TRBJ2-1	13	TRBD2	NA	CASSVATSGVQFF	TGTGCCAGCAGCGTAGCCACTAGCGGGGTGCAGTTCTTC
TRBV19	TRBJ2-7	14	NA	NA	CASSSTEGTYEQYF	TGTGCCAGTAGTTCCACTGAGGGTACCTACGAGCAGTACTTC
TRBV6-5	TRBJ2-5	14	NA	NA	CASSYSAKVETQYF	TGTGCCAGCAGTTACTCGGCTAAGGTGGAGACCCAGTACTTC
TRBV28	TRBJ1-2	15	NA	once	CASGEEHRRIYGYTF	TGTGCCAGCGGGGAGGAACACAGGAGGATCTATGGCTACACCTTC
TRBV7-6	TRBJ1-2	17	NA	NA	CASSPSVSDRRPYGYTF	TGTGCCAGCAGCCCTAGCGTGAGCGACAGGCGACCCTATGGCTACACCTTC
TRBV4-1	TRBJ2-7	16	TRBD2	NA	CASSQLRGERSYEQYF	TGCGCCAGCAGCCAACTCCGGGGGGAAAGGTCCTACGAGCAGTACTTC
TRBV28	TRBJ2-1	14	NA	NA	CASSHRTAYNEQFF	TGTGCCAGCAGTCATCGGACAGCCTACAATGAGCAGTTCTTC
TRBV9	TRBJ2-7	15	NA	NA	CASSVEGGGFDEQYF	TGTGCCAGCAGCGTAGAAGGTGGAGGGTTCGACGAGCAGTACTTC
TRBV9	TRBJ1-2	13	TRBD1	NA	CASSAGGDYGYTF	TGTGCCAGCAGCGCAGGGGGCGACTATGGCTACACCTTC
TRBV6-5	TRBJ2-7	13	TRBD1	NA	CASSYQGGHEQYF	TGTGCCAGCAGTTACCAAGGGGGCCACGAGCAGTACTTC
TRBV11-3	TRBJ1-4	17	NA	NA	CASSLVLPQETNEKLFF	TGTGCCAGCAGCCTTGTCCTCCCCCAGGAGACTAATGAAAAACTGTTTTTT
TRBV5-5	TRBJ2-7	12	TRBD2	NA	CASTGRVYEQYF	TGTGCCAGCACTGGGAGGGTCTACGAGCAGTACTTC